Sequencing of this TCR beta chain was carried out in a study of CD4 T cells in relation to SARS-CoV-2 and coronaviruses. This CDR3 spans 16 amino acids. CDR1 and CDR2 (germline): GTSNPN, SVGIG (reference sequence). Germline trimming cut 4 bases from V and 2 bases from J; bases unmatched to any gene: 10. CD4+ T cells from unexposed donors were obtained before the COVID-19 pandemic (2011-2018). CD4+ T cells were isolated from the cells after around 9 days of culture. Cells permitting, SARS-CoV-2 S/N and four cold-coronavirus spikes were tested on unexposed-donor CD4+ T cells. Comment on this clone: Its antigen is not identified.

Notes on the study in general: About 64% of donors had memory CD4+ clonotypes crossrecognizing SARS-CoV-2 and common cold coronavirus spike. No donor gave both pre-pandemic and post-infection samples.

Some clones are missing from TCRdb's copy, which holds only in-frame ones; the method was immunoSEQ multiplex PCR. The profile shows about 21,000 clones, about 80% of them singletons. The chain is built from TRBV30 and TRBJ2-3, with TRBD1 matching 9 bases. The sequence was collected from a human donor in good health. The sample consisted of CD4+ T cells from PBMCs, cultured in vitro. The CDR3 loop is CAWKRFGTGNTDTQYF. The CDR3, as DNA: TGTGCCTGGAAGCGCTTCGGGACAGGGAACACAGATACGCAGTATTTT.